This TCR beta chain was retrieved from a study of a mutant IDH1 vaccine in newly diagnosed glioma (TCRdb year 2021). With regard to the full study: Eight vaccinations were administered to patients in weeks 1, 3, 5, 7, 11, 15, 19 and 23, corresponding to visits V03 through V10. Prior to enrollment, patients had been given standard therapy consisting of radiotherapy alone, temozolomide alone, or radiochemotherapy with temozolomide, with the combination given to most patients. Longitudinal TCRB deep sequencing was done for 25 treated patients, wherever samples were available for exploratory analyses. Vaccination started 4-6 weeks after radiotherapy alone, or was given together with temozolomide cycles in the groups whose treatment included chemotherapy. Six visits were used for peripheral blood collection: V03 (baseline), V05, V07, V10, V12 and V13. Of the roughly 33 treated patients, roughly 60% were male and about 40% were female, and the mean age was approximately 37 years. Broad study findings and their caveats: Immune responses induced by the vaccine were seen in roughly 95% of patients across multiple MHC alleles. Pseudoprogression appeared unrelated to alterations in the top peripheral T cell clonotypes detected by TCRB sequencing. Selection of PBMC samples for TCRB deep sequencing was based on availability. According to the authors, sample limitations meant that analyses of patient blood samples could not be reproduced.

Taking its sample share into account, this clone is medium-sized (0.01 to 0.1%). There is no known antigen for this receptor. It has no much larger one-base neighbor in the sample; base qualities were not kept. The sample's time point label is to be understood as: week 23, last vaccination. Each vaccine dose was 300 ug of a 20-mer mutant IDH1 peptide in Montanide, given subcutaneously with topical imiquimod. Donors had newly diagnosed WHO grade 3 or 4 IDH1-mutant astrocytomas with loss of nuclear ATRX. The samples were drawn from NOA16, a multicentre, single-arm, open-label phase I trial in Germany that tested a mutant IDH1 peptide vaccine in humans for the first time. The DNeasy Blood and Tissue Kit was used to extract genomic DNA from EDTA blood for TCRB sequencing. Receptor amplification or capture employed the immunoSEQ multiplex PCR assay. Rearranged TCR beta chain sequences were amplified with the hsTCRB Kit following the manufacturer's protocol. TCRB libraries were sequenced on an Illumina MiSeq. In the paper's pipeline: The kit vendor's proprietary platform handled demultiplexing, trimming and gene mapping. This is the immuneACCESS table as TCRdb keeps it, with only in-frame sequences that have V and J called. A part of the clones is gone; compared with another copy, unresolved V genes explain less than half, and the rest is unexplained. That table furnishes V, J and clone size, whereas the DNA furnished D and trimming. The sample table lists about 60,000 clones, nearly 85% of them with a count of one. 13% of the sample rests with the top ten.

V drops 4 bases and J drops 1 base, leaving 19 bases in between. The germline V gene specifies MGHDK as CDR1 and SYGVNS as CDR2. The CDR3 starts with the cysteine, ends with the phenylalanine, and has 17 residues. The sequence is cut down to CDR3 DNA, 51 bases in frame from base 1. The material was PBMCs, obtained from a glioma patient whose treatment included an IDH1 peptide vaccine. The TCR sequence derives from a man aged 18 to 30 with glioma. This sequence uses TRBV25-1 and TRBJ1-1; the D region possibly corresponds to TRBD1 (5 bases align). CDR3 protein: CASSVWGINQKNTEAFF. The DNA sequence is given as TGTGCCAGCAGTGTTTGGGGGATAAATCAGAAGAACACTGAAGCTTTCTTT.